This TCR beta chain appears in the sequencing data of a study of cytomegalovirus exposure and HLA in healthy donors. Study-level findings and limits: V- and J-gene trimming of TCR beta was linked (in a later analysis) to a missense DCLRE1C variant. Among TCR sequences, most were rare, though some public TCRs appeared in many donors. Reportedly, a later analysis found an Asian-associated ancestry cluster had fewer N-insertions than the roughly 700-donor mean.

In the case of this clone: What it recognizes is unknown.

Unrecorded immune exposure was likely among donors, who were nominally healthy when sampled. V dropped 5 bases and J dropped 7; count of bases not matched to a gene: 8. Germline V gives CDR1 MNHEY, CDR2 SVGAGI. CDR3 length: 14 residues. The PCR ran on 60 Vbeta and 13 Jbeta primers. Sequenced by immunoSEQ multiplex PCR; TCRdb stores in-frame clones only, minus some. The top ten clones hold 7.1% of a sample with about 170,000 clones, approximately 70% of them seen once. The sequence was collected from a man between 40 and 49 years old in good health and CMV-seropositive. The sample comprised PBMCs. The genes are TRBV6-5 and TRBJ2-1; TRBD1 matches 7 bases. The CDR3 region is CASSPRDRRNEQFF. The CDR3 region has the DNA TGTGCCAGCAGTCCGAGGGACAGAAGGAATGAGCAGTTCTTC.